Sequencing of this TCR beta chain was carried out in a study of cytomegalovirus exposure and HLA in healthy donors. Regarding the study as a whole: Later analysis associated a missense DCLRE1C variant with TCR beta V- and J-gene trimming.

Details on this clone: Its matching antigen is unknown.

This CDR3 has 16 amino acids. Trimming took 2 bases from V and 2 from J, leaving 13 bases between them. Germline assignment: CDR1 SNHLY and CDR2 FYNNEI. This PCR relied on a set of 60 Vbeta primers and 13 Jbeta primers. Sequencing was performed with immunoSEQ multiplex PCR; in TCRdb, only in-frame clones are kept and a portion is missing. The profile shows about 120,000 clones, roughly three quarters of them singletons. Sequencing was performed on PBMCs. The chain carries TRBV2 and TRBJ1-5; unclear D gene. This TCR derives from a man aged 25 to 40 in good health and CMV-seropositive. The CDR3 DNA sequence: TGTGCCAGCAGTGAACTCTCAGTGTTGGGCAATCAGCCCCAGCATTTT. Translated: CASSELSVLGNQPQHF.